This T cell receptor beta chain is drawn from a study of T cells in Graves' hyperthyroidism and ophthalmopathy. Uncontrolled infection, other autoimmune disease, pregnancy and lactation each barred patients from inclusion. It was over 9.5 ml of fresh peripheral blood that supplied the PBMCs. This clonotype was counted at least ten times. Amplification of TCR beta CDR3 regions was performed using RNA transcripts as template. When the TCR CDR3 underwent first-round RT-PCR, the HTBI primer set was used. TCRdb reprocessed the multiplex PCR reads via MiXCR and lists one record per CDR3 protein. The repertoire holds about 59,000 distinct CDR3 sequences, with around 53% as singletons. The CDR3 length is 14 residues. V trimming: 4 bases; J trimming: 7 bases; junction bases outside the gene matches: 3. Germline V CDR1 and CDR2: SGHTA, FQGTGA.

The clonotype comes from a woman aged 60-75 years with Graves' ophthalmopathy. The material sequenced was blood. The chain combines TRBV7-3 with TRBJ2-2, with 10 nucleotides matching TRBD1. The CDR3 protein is CASSSTGGGGELFF. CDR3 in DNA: TGTGCCAGCAGCTCGACAGGGGGCGGCGGGGAGCTGTTTTTT.